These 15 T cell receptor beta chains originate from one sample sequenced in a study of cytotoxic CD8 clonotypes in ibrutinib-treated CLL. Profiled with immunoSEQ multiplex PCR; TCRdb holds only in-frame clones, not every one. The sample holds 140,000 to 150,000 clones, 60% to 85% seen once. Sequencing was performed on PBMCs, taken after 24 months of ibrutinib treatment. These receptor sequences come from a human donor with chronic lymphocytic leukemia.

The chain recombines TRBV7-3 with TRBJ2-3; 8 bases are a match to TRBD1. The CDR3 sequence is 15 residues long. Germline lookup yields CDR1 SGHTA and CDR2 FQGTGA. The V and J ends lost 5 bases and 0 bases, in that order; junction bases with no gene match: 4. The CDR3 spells CASSRTGRSTDTQYF. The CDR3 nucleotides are TGTGCCAGCAGCCGGACAGGGCGAAGCACAGATACGCAGTATTTT.

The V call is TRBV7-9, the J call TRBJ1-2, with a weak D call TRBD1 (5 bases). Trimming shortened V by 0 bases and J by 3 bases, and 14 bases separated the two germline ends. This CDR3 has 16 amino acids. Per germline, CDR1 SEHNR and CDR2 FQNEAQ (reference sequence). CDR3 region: CASSLAGDRLDYGYTF. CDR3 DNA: TGTGCCAGCAGCTTAGCGGGCGACAGACTAGACTATGGCTACACCTTC.

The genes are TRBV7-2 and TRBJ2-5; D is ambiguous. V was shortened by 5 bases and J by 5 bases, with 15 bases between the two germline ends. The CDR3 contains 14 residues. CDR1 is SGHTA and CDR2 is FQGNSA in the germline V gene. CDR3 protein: CASSPPSSSETQYF. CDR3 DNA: TGTGCCAGCAGCCCCCCGAGTAGTTCTGAGACCCAGTACTTC.

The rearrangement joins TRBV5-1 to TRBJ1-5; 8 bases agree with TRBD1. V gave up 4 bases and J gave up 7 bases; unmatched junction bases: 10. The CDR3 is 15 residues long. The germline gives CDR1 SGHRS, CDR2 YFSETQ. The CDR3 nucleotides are TGCGCCAGCAGCCGTAACCCAGGGGGCGACCAGCCCCAGCATTTT. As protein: CASSRNPGGDQPQHF.

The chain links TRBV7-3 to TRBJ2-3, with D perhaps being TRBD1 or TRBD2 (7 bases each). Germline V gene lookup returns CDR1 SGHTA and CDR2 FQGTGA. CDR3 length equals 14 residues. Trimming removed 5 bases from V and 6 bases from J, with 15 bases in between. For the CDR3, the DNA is TGTGCCAGCAGCCAGGGGGGGCCCCTGGATACGCAGTATTTT. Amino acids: CASSQGGPLDTQYF.

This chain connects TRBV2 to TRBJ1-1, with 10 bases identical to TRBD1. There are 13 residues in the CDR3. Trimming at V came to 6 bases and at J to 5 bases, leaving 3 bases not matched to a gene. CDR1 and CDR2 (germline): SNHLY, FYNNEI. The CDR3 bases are TGTGCCAGCAGATCGGACAGGGGGACTGAAGCTTTCTTT. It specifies CASRSDRGTEAFF.

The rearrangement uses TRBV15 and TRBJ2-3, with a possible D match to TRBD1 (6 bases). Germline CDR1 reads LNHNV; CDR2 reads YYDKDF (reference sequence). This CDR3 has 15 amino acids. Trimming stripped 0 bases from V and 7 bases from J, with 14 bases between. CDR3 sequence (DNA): TGTGCCACCAGCAGAGAGGGGGCAGTCGGGAATACGCAGTATTTT. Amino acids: CATSREGAVGNTQYF.

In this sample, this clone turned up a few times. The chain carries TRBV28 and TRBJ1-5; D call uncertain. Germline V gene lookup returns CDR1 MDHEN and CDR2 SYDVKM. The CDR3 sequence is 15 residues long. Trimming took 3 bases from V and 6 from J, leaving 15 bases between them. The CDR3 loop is CASSFFVMGGQPQHF. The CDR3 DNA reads TGTGCCAGCAGTTTCTTCGTTATGGGAGGTCAGCCCCAGCATTTT.

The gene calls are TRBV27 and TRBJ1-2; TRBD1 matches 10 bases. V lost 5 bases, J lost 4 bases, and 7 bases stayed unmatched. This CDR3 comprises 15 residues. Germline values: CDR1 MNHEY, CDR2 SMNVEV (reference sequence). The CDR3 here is CASSAGTGDGYGYTF. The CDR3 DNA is TGTGCCAGCAGTGCCGGGACAGGGGATGGCTATGGCTACACCTTC.

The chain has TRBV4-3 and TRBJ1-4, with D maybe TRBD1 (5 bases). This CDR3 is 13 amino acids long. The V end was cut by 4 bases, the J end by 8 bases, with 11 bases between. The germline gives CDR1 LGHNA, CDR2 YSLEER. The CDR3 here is CASSRGGGEKLFF. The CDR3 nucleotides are TGCGCCAGCAGCCGCGGGGGGGGAGAAAAACTGTTTTTT.

CDR3 region: CASSRDFLPGEQYF. CDR3 in DNA: TGTGCCAGTAGCCGGGACTTTCTCCCCGGCGAGCAGTACTTC. The chain joins TRBV19 to TRBJ2-7; D possibly corresponds to TRBD2 (6 bases). CDR1 is LNHDA, CDR2 SQIVND, per germline (reference sequence). V lost 6 bases, J lost 6 bases, and 18 bases lay in between. CDR3 length equals 14 residues.

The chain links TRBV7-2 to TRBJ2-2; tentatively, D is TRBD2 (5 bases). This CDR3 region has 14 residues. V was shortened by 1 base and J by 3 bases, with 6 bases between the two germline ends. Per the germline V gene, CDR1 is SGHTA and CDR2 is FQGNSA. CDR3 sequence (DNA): TGTGCCAGCAGCTTAGGGACTTACACCGGGGAGCTGTTTTTT. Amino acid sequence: CASSLGTYTGELFF.

CDR3 nucleotide sequence: TGTGCCAGCAGCTTGGAGGGTAAACTGTTTTTT. This gives the protein CASSLEGKLFF. The V gene is TRBV5-4, the J gene TRBJ1-4; D not certain. This CDR3 spans 11 amino acids. Trimming left V 0 bases short and J 11 bases short, with 5 bases between. The germline V gene has CDR1 SGHNT and CDR2 YYREEE (reference sequence).

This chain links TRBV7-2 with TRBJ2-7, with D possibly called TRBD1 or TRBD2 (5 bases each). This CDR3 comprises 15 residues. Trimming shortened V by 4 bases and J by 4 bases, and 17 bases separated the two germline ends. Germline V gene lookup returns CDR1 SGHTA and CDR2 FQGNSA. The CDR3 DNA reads TGTGCCAGCAGCTCCTTCCCGGGACCAGGGTACGAGCAGTACTTC. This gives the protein CASSSFPGPGYEQYF.

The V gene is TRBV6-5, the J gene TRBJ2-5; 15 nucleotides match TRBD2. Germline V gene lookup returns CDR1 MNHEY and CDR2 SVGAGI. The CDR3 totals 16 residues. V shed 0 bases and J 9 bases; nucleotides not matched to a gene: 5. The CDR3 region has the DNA TGTGCCAGCAGTTACTCAGGACTAGCGGGAGGGGGCGCCCAGTACTTC. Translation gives CASSYSGLAGGGAQYF.